The clone carrying this T cell receptor (beta chain) is judged medium-sized. Antigen unknown. Via MiXCR, TCRdb re-called the 5' RACE reads, giving one row per CDR3 protein. The table records approximately 4,100 distinct CDR3 sequences, around 32% of them present only once. Germline loops: CDR1 SGDLS, CDR2 YYNGEE. This CDR3 region has 15 residues. V lost 0 bases and J lost 4; bases outside the gene matches: 4. The data belong to a study of spatial heterogeneity in lung cancer. Study-wide context: A unique TCR and UMI combination showed up more than ten times in raw reads, on average.

Notes on the study in general: Expanded intratumoral alpha and beta TCR counts tracked tumor mutation counts. Tracking of ubiquitous and regional nonsynonymous mutations by counts of ubiquitous and regional expanded TCRs, respectively, was seen.

The time point: sample taken at primary tumor resection. The donor population consisted of about 75 patients with untreated, early-stage non-small cell lung cancer. Frozen PBMC, nontumor lung or tumor provided whole RNA, which was sequenced unsorted. The genes are TRBV9 and TRBJ2-7; the match to TRBD2 covers 10 bases. Here the sequenced sample was lung tumor tissue, taken at surgery. This sequence was found in a male donor with early-stage non-small cell lung cancer. The DNA for the CDR3 is TGTGCCAGCAGCGTAGGGCTAGCGGGAGCGTACGAGCAGTACTTC. It is translated as CASSVGLAGAYEQYF.